This TCR beta chain was found in a study of T cells after yellow fever vaccination. This clonotype was seen at least ten times. As yet, its antigen is unknown. Broader study findings: Most clones from primary vaccination resurfaced after the booster (around 95% CD4, 88% CD8). There was a small share of clonotypes that showed up in both the CD4 and CD8 compartments.

The V end was cut by 0 bases, the J end by 5 bases, with 10 bases between. The CDR3 contains 15 residues. Germline V gene data show CDR1 as MNHEY and CDR2 as SVGAGI. Synthesis of TCR cDNA relied on 5'RACE template switching, which attached a universal primer site and UMIs. TCRdb re-called the 5' RACE reads through MiXCR, storing one row per CDR3 protein. The sample holds approximately 340,000 distinct CDR3 sequences; 8.7% are singletons and the top ten take 18%. The clonotype was recovered from a man younger than 35 who received the YFV17D yellow fever vaccine. The chain links TRBV6-5 to TRBJ1-4; D call uncertain. The sequencing used PBMCs, collected on the day of the first yellow fever vaccination. The CDR3 DNA follows: TGTGCCAGCAGTTACTCAAGGGTATCAAATGAAAAACTGTTTTTT. This sequence encodes CASSYSRVSNEKLFF.